This T cell receptor (beta chain) was obtained from a study of OX40 agonist ivuxolimab in advanced cancers. Study background: Treatment of patients was with ivuxolimab, an agonistic anti-OX40 (CD134) antibody. Across the patients, intravenous ivuxolimab was delivered every 2 weeks at 0.01 to 10 mg/kg.

The CDR3 runs to 15 residues. The germline V gene has CDR1 SGHVS and CDR2 FNYEAQ. V lost 5 bases to trimming and J lost 2 bases, with 15 bases between them. Using immunoSEQ multiplex PCR, the repertoire was profiled, and TCRdb retains in-frame clones only, with some absent. The table has 55,000 to 65,000 clones, about 87% seen once. The sample holds a few counts of this clone. Material: CD4+ or CD8+ T cells sorted from blood, obtained in a trial of the OX40 agonist ivuxolimab. This TCR came from an adult with an advanced solid tumor such as melanoma, head and neck, liver or kidney cancer. The chain links TRBV7-6 to TRBJ1-1; possible D gene TRBD1, 6 bases. The CDR3 nucleotides are TGTGCCAGCAGCCACCCGGACAGACCTAACACTGAAGCTTTCTTT. It is translated as CASSHPDRPNTEAFF.